This T cell receptor beta chain was documented in a study of CD8+CD57+ T cells in acquired aplastic anemia. Between the trimmed V and J ends, which lost 3 bases and 1 base, there was a span of 6 bases. The germline CDR1 and CDR2 sequences are SGHTA and FQGTGA. This CDR3 is built from 13 residues. Genomic DNA, serving as template, underwent TCR beta VDJ and CDR3 profiling. Using its own MiXCR run on the reads, TCRdb lists one record per CDR3 protein. This table has about 270,000 distinct CDR3 sequences, around 60% appearing once. In its sample, this clonotype was seen many times. Its antigen is undetermined. Study-level findings and limits: Overlapping CD8+ CDR3 repertoires of patients and controls contained some 27 shared sequences.

The sequence came from a human donor with severe aplastic anemia or a healthy control (not recorded which). Sequencing used sorted CD4+, CD8+, or CD8+CD57+ T cells (not recorded which) from PBMCs. The chain is built from TRBV7-3 and TRBJ1-1; a possible D gene is TRBD1 (6 bases). CDR3 nucleotides: TGTGCCAGCAGCTTGGACAGGAACACTGAAGCTTTCTTT. The encoded protein is CASSLDRNTEAFF. The full variable domain, its missing parts supplied by reference TRBV7-3 and TRBJ1-1, is GAGVSQTPSNKVTEKGKYVELRCDPISGHTALYWYRQSLGQGPEFLIYFQGTGAADDSGLPNDRFFAVRPEGSVSTLKIQRTERGDSAVYLCASSLDRNTEAFFGQGTRLTVV.